These 28 T cell receptor beta chains came from one sample sequenced in a study of shared T cell receptors in the human thymus. Method: immunoSEQ multiplex PCR; TCRdb's copy keeps in-frame clones and lacks some. The table includes roughly 700,000 clones, around 87% detected once. These data are also associated with another study on human thymus T cells.

The specimen was thymocytes. The receptors stem from a boy in the first two years of life with a congenital heart defect.

This chain links TRBV4-3 with TRBJ1-1; 10 nucleotides line up with TRBD1. V was clipped by 0 bases and J by 4 bases; unmatched bases: 8. Germline-derived CDR1 and CDR2 are LGHNA and YSLEER. The CDR3 is made up of 17 amino acids. The CDR3 region has the DNA TGCGCCAGCAGCCAAGAGACCCCGGGACAGGGGTTCACTGAAGCTTTCTTT. Its protein is CASSQETPGQGFTEAFF.

This clone came up once. This rearrangement joins TRBV19 to TRBJ1-2; no clear D. Germline CDR1 LNHDA, CDR2 SQIVND (reference sequence). Trimming took 5 bases from V and 5 from J, leaving 18 bases between them. The CDR3 runs 15 residues. The chain's CDR3 is CASSLGRLWKYGYTF. The CDR3 nucleotides read TGTGCCAGTAGTTTGGGCAGGTTGTGGAAGTATGGCTACACCTTC.

V and J are TRBV21-1 and TRBJ2-4; the table's D gene call, TRBD2, was not cross checked with the DNA. TRBV21-1 represents a pseudogene. CDR3 length: 16 amino acids. DNA of the CDR3: TGTGCCAGCAGCAAATGTCGAAGGACTAGCGGAAACATTCAGTACTTC. Amino acids: CASSKCRRTSGNIQYF.

This chain links TRBV29-1 with TRBJ2-7; weak D call: TRBD2 (5 bases). CDR1 and CDR2 from the germline V gene are SQVTM and ANQGSEA. The CDR3 contains 14 residues. Trimming cost V 1 base and J 3 bases, with 13 bases left between them. The CDR3 reads CSVEGPLGNYEQYF. The CDR3 coding sequence is TGCAGCGTTGAAGGTCCACTAGGGAACTACGAGCAGTACTTC.

The chain recombines TRBV25-1 with TRBJ2-7, with 10 positions matching TRBD1. V dropped 4 bases and J dropped 5; count of bases not matched to a gene: 17. The CDR3 covers 18 residues. The germline V gene encodes CDR1 MGHDK and CDR2 SYGVNS. The CDR3 spells CASSGRPSSGTGVHEQYF. CDR3 in DNA: TGTGCCAGCAGTGGAAGGCCTTCTTCCGGGACAGGGGTACACGAGCAGTACTTC.

This rearrangement joins TRBV4-3 to TRBJ2-2; 8 bases agree with TRBD2. The germline V gene has CDR1 LGHNA and CDR2 YSLEER. The CDR3 loop spans 17 amino acids. The V gene end was trimmed by 7 bases and the J gene end by 7 bases; junction bases not matched to a gene: 17. As DNA, the CDR3 is TGCGCCAGCACCCGCACGGTCGGCGGGAGGAGGGACGGGGAGCTGTTTTTT. Encoded protein: CASTRTVGGRRDGELFF.

The chain couples TRBV7-9 to TRBJ1-2; D might be TRBD1 (6 bases). The CDR3 spans 15 residues. The V end lost 2 bases, the J end lost 5 bases, and 15 bases lay between the germline ends. The germline CDR1 and CDR2 sequences are SEHNR and FQNEAQ (reference sequence). Here the CDR3 DNA reads TGTGCCAGCAGCTTAAGGACAGCAGACACATATGGCTACACCTTC. It translates to CASSLRTADTYGYTF.

The chain is built from TRBV4-2 and TRBJ1-2, with D tentatively TRBD1 (5 bases). This CDR3 contains 15 residues. CDR1 is LGHNA, CDR2 YNFKEQ, per germline. Deletions cut 1 base from V and 1 base from J, with 10 bases between. CDR3 nucleotide sequence: TGTGCCAGCAGCCAAGCGGCCAGGGTTAACTATGGCTACACCTTC. Translating gives CASSQAARVNYGYTF.

V usage is TRBV7-2 and J usage is TRBJ2-7; D remains ambiguous. Germline CDR1 and CDR2: SGHTA and FQGNSA. The CDR3 sequence is 13 residues long. Deletions cut 3 bases from V and 2 bases from J, with 8 bases between. The CDR3 here is CASSFFRTYEQYF. In DNA, the CDR3 is TGTGCCAGCAGCTTCTTCAGAACCTACGAGCAGTACTTC.

This clone was found once. The chain employs TRBV5-4 and TRBJ2-5; 7 bases match TRBD2. Germline assignment: CDR1 SGHNT and CDR2 YYREEE (reference sequence). This CDR3 has 15 residues. V trimming: 2 bases; J trimming: 7 bases; junction bases outside the gene matches: 11. The CDR3 sequence: CASSFQGREGTTQYF. In nucleotides, the CDR3 is TGTGCCAGCAGCTTCCAGGGCAGGGAGGGTACGACCCAGTACTTC.

This sequence joins TRBV11-2 and TRBJ2-2; 10 bases match TRBD1. The CDR3 contains 18 residues. The junction had 13 bases not matched to a gene; V was cut back by 3 bases and J by 6 bases. Germline lookup yields CDR1 SGHAT and CDR2 FQNNGV. CDR3 coding DNA: TGTGCCAGCAGCTTTCAAGCGCATAACGGGACAGGGGCCGGGGAGCTGTTTTTT. Translated: CASSFQAHNGTGAGELFF. Variable domain in full (rest from reference TRBV11-2 and TRBJ2-2): EAGVAQSPRYKIIEKRQSVAFWCNPISGHATLYWYQQILGQGPKLLIQFQNNGVVDDSQLPKDRFSAERLKGVDSTLKIQPAKLEDSAVYLCASSFQAHNGTGAGELFFGEGSRLTVL.

The V call is TRBV10-3, the J call TRBJ2-7; D is ambiguous. V lost 0 bases and J lost 3, with 9 bases in between. The CDR3 is made up of 14 amino acids. Germline V gene sequence: CDR1 ENHRY, CDR2 SYGVKD. The CDR3 DNA reads TGTGCCATCAGTGAGTCGGAGATTAGCTACGAGCAGTACTTC. It encodes CAISESEISYEQYF.

The V gene is TRBV28, the J gene TRBJ2-3; 10 bases are shared with TRBD2. The CDR3 totals 20 residues. V lost 4 bases and J lost 5; bases outside the gene matches: 21. The germline gives CDR1 MDHEN, CDR2 SYDVKM. The CDR3 loop reads CASSSPASGSVSVGGDTQYF. The CDR3 nucleotides are TGTGCCAGCAGTTCCCCAGCTAGCGGGAGTGTGAGTGTAGGTGGAGATACGCAGTATTTT.

The chain is built from TRBV5-1 and TRBJ2-1; 15 nucleotides agree with TRBD2. The CDR3 is made up of 18 amino acids. Germline trimming cut 3 bases from V and 6 bases from J; bases unmatched to any gene: 10. CDR1 SGHRS and CDR2 YFSETQ come from the germline V gene. Here the CDR3 DNA reads TGCGCCAGCAGCTCCCCCTGGACTAGCGGGAGGGTCCTCAATGAGCAGTTCTTC. This sequence encodes CASSSPWTSGRVLNEQFF.

This sequence joins TRBV7-9 and TRBJ2-7, with 7 bases matching TRBD2. The CDR3 is 15 amino acids. Unmatched junction bases numbered 6, after V lost 4 bases and J lost 0 bases. Looked up from germline, CDR1 is SEHNR and CDR2 is FQNEAQ (reference sequence). The CDR3 region is CASSYPGGSSYEQYF. The CDR3 DNA reads as TGTGCCAGCAGCTATCCCGGGGGGAGCTCCTACGAGCAGTACTTC.

The CDR3 reads CASSRPSVESGYTF. DNA of the CDR3: TGTGCCAGCAGCCGGCCTTCGGTGGAGAGTGGCTACACCTTC. The chain uses TRBV14 and TRBJ1-2; D gene uncertain. V was pared by 4 bases and J by 7 bases, with 16 bases between. This CDR3 comprises 14 residues. CDR1 and CDR2 (germline): SGHDN, FVKESK.

With respect to this clone: Additional DNA sequences in this sample encode the identical CDR3. The chain carries TRBV28 and TRBJ1-4, with 7 nucleotides matching TRBD1. V was clipped by 5 bases and J by 5 bases; unmatched bases: 2. The CDR3 is 13 amino acids. CDR1 MDHEN and CDR2 SYDVKM come from the germline V gene. CDR3 DNA: TGTGCCAGCAGTCGACAGGGAAATGAAAAACTGTTTTTT. This codes for CASSRQGNEKLFF.

The chain couples TRBV4-1 to TRBJ1-1, with unresolved D. The ends were cut back, 0 bases at V and 2 bases at J, with 13 bases in the middle. This CDR3 contains 16 residues. CDR1 is MGHRA and CDR2 is YSYEKL in the germline V gene. As DNA, the CDR3 is TGCGCCAGCAGCCAAGATATAGCAGAGAGTAACACTGAAGCTTTCTTT. This sequence encodes CASSQDIAESNTEAFF.

The chain joins TRBV5-1 to TRBJ2-3; the D gene is possibly TRBD2 (6 bases). The CDR3 sequence is 14 residues long. CDR1 and CDR2 from the germline V gene are SGHRS and YFSETQ. Trimming took 7 bases from V and 3 from J, leaving 15 bases between them. The CDR3 DNA reads as TGCGCCAGCGGCCGGAGGGAGTGGACAGATACGCAGTATTTT. Protein sequence: CASGRREWTDTQYF.

The V and J genes are TRBV11-3 and TRBJ2-1, with 9 bases matching TRBD2. Germline loops: CDR1 SGHNT, CDR2 YENEEA. J gave up 0 bases and V 3 bases, and 3 bases lay outside the gene matches. CDR3 size: 16 residues. The CDR3 sequence is CASSFLAGVSYNEQFF. In DNA form, the CDR3 reads TGTGCCAGCAGCTTCTTAGCGGGAGTCTCCTACAATGAGCAGTTCTTC.

This chain links TRBV25-1 with TRBJ2-1, with TRBD2 identical over 9 bases. Trimming took 2 bases from V and 10 from J; bases not matched to a gene: 12. The germline V gene has CDR1 MGHDK and CDR2 SYGVNS. The CDR3 contains 16 residues. The DNA for the CDR3 is TGTGCCAGCAGTGAAAGTGCGGGAGGGGGGACCAACGAGCAGTTCTTC. Translated, it gives CASSESAGGGTNEQFF.

This chain connects TRBV18 to TRBJ1-1; 9 nucleotides agree with TRBD1. After removal of 4 bases from V and 2 bases from J, the junction contained 11 bases not matched to a gene. Germline assignment: CDR1 KGHSH and CDR2 LQKENI. The CDR3 runs 17 residues. DNA for the CDR3: TGTGCCAGCTCACGAAGATGGGACAGGGCCCACAACACTGAAGCTTTCTTT. Protein product: CASSRRWDRAHNTEAFF.

The V gene is TRBV6-5, the J gene TRBJ2-3; 8 positions match TRBD2. Trimming removed 6 bases from V and 4 bases from J; junction bases left unmatched: 9. This CDR3 spans 15 amino acids. Germline CDR1 reads MNHEY; CDR2 reads SVGAGI. CDR3 in DNA: TGTGCCAGCAGCCCCCCCGGGAGGGCCCCAGATACGCAGTATTTT. Its translation: CASSPPGRAPDTQYF.

The chain couples TRBV11-2 to TRBJ2-1; possibly TRBD1 for D (6 bases). Germline loops: CDR1 SGHAT, CDR2 FQNNGV. The V end lost 6 bases, the J end lost 5 bases, and 17 bases lay between the germline ends. The CDR3 consists of 15 residues. The CDR3 here is CASSQTTGYHNEQFF. Here the CDR3 DNA reads TGTGCCAGCAGTCAAACTACAGGGTACCACAATGAGCAGTTCTTC.

The chain links TRBV5-6 to TRBJ2-5; 14 bases are shared with TRBD2. The trim removed 4 bases at V and 2 bases at J, leaving 4 bases unmatched. Germline-derived CDR1 and CDR2 are SGHDT and YYEEEE. The CDR3 runs to 16 residues. The CDR3 DNA follows: TGTGCCAGCAGCCCGGGGACTAGCGGGAGACAAGAGACCCAGTACTTC. Protein: CASSPGTSGRQETQYF.

This rearrangement joins TRBV27 to TRBJ2-7; a possible D gene is TRBD1 (6 bases). Germline V gene sequence: CDR1 MNHEY, CDR2 SMNVEV (reference sequence). CDR3 length: 15 residues. The V gene lost 7 bases and the J gene lost 3 bases, with 19 bases spanning the gap. Here the CDR3 DNA reads TGTGCCAGCAATCCAACAGGGCCATCGTTCTACGAGCAGTACTTC. It is translated as CASNPTGPSFYEQYF.

A few counts support this clone. The rearrangement uses TRBV7-2 and TRBJ2-1; 8 nucleotides align to TRBD2. CDR1 and CDR2 (germline): SGHTA, FQGNSA. CDR3 length equals 20 residues. The J segment lost 0 bases and the V segment lost 0 bases, leaving 13 bases of the junction unmatched. CDR3 sequence (DNA): TGTGCCAGCAGCTTAGCCCCTCCGAGCGGGAGTCCCCCCTCCTACAATGAGCAGTTCTTC. This encodes CASSLAPPSGSPPSYNEQFF.

The table lists this clone with a count of one. The J gene is TRBJ2-1, the V gene TRBV9; D is perhaps TRBD2 (6 bases). Germline CDR1 SGDLS, CDR2 YYNGEE. This CDR3 region has 15 residues. The V and J ends lost 3 bases and 5 bases respectively, with 15 bases between them. Here the CDR3 reads CASSDREPPDNEQFF. The CDR3 DNA reads TGTGCCAGCAGCGACCGGGAGCCCCCCGACAATGAGCAGTTCTTC.